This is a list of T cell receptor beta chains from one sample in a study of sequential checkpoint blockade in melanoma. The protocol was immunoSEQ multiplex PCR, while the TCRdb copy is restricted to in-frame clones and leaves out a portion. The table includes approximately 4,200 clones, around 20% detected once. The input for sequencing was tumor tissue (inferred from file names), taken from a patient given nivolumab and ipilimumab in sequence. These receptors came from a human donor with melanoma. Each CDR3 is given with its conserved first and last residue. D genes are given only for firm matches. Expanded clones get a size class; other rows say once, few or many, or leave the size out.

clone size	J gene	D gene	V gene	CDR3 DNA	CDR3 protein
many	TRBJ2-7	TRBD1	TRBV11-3	TGTGCCAGCTTCCCCCGAACAGGGGGCCGGGAGCAGTACTTC	CASFPRTGGREQYF
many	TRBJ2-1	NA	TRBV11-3	TGTGCCAGCAGCCCAGGGGGGACTAGGTCTTACAATGAGCAGTTCTTC	CASSPGGTRSYNEQFF
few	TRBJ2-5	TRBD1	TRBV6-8	TGTGCCAGCAGTACAGGGGCGGCGGTAGAGACCCAGTACTTC	CASSTGAAVETQYF
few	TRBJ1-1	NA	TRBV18	TGTGCCAGCTCGCAACAGGGAGGAGGGACTGAAGCTTTCTTT	CASSQQGGGTEAFF
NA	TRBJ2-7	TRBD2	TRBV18	TGTGCCAGCTCACCACGGGGGGCTAGCGGGAGTGGTGAGCAGTACTTC	CASSPRGASGSGEQYF
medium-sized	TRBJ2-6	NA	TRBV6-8	TGTGCCAGCCTCCTTCAGGGACTCGGAGGGGCCAACGTCCTGACTTTC	CASLLQGLGGANVLTF
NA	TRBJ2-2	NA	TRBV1	TGCGCCAGCAGCCCCCGTCAGGTAGCGGATACGAACACCGGGGAGCTGTTTTTT	CASSPRQVADTNTGELFF
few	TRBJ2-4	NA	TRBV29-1	TGCAGCGTTGAGGGGGGAGCCAAAAACATTCAGTACTTC	CSVEGGAKNIQYF
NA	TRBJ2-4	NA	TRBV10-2	TGCGCCAGCAGTGACGGAGGGGGAAACATTCAGTACTTC	CASSDGGGNIQYF
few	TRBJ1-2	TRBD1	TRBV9	TGTGCCAGCAGTGGGGGGACAGGGCTTACCTATGGCTACACCTTC	CASSGGTGLTYGYTF
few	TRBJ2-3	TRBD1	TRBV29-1	TGCAGCGTTGTGACAGGGGGCAAGGATACGCAGTATTTT	CSVVTGGKDTQYF
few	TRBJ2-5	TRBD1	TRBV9	TGTGCCAGCAGCGTAGCTACGACAGGGGGACAGACCCAGTACTTC	CASSVATTGGQTQYF
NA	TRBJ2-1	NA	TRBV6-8	TGTGCCAGCAGTTCCTCAGCCTACAATGAGCAGTTCTTC	CASSSSAYNEQFF
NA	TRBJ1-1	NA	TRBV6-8	TGTGCCAGCAGCCGCTTGGGGATGAACACTGAAGCTTTCTTT	CASSRLGMNTEAFF
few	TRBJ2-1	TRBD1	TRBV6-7	TGTGCCAGCAGCTCGGGACAGGAGCAGTTCTTC	CASSSGQEQFF
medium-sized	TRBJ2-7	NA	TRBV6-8	TGTGCCAGCAGCCCAGGGACGGGGAGCTCCTACGAGCAGTACTTC	CASSPGTGSSYEQYF
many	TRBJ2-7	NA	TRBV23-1	TGCGCCAGCAGCCCGGGACGGACTTACGAGCAGTACTTC	CASSPGRTYEQYF
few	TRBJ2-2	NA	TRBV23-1	TGCGCCAGCAGCTTGGGGGACACCGGGGAGCTGTTTTTT	CASSLGDTGELFF
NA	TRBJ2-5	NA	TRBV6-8	TGTGCCAGCAGTTGGGGTCAGGGATCCCAAGAGACCCAGTACTTC	CASSWGQGSQETQYF
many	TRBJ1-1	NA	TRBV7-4	TGTGCCAGCAGCTTAGACAGGGACACTGAAGCTTTCTTT	CASSLDRDTEAFF
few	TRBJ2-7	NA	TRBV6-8	TGTGCCAGCACCCCCCACGGGGATGGGTACGAGCAGTACTTC	CASTPHGDGYEQYF
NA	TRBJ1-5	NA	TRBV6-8	TGTGCCAGCAGCCACAGGGTAGGCAATCAGCCCCAGCATTTT	CASSHRVGNQPQHF
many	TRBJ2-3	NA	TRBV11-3	TGTGCCAGCAGCTTGGAATCGCCTGGGGCAGATACGCAGTATTTT	CASSLESPGADTQYF
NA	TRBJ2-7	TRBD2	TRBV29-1	TGCAGCGTATATGGTCCCGGACTAGCGGGGCCCTACGAGCAGTACTTC	CSVYGPGLAGPYEQYF
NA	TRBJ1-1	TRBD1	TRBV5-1	TGCGCCAGCAGCTTGAAGGTGTATGAGACAGGGGCAGGGGGCACTGAAGCTTTCTTT	CASSLKVYETGAGGTEAFF
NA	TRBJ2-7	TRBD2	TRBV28	TGTGCCAGCAGCTCCGGGACTAGCTCCTACGAGCAGTACTTC	CASSSGTSSYEQYF
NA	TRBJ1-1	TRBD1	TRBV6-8	TGTGCCAGCAGTTCCGACAGGGGGCGCGACCGCATGAACACTGAAGCTTTCTTT	CASSSDRGRDRMNTEAFF
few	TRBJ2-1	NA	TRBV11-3	TGTGCCAGCAGCCCCGACATCGAAAACAATATCTACAATGAGCAGTTCTTC	CASSPDIENNIYNEQFF
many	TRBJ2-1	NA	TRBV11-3	TGTGCCAGCAGCTTAGGAAAGGGTTACAATGAGCAGTTCTTC	CASSLGKGYNEQFF
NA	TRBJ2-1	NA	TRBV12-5	TGTGCTAGTGGTTTTAGAAGCGATGAGCAGTTCTTC	CASGFRSDEQFF
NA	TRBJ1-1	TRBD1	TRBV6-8	TGTGCCAGCAGCCCGAGACAGGGATCGTGGGACACTGAAGCTTTCTTT	CASSPRQGSWDTEAFF
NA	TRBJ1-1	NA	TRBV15	TGTGCCACCAGCAGAGATTATCAGGGCCTCAACACTGAAGCTTTCTTT	CATSRDYQGLNTEAFF
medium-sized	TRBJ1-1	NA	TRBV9	TGTGCCAGCAGCGTTGGGTCCCTGGGGAACACTGAAGCTTTCTTT	CASSVGSLGNTEAFF
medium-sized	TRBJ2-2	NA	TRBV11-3	TGTGCCAGCAGCTTCCAGCTGAACACCGGGGAGCTGTTTTTT	CASSFQLNTGELFF
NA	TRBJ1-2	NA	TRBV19	TGTGCCACTACCTTGGGGAGGGGCTCGAGCTATGGCTACACCTTC	CATTLGRGSSYGYTF
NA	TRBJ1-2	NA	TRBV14	TGTGCCAGCAGCCAAGGGGTAATGGGGCGTTTTGGCTATGGCTACACCTTC	CASSQGVMGRFGYGYTF
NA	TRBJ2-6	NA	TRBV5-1	TGCGCCAGCAGCTTGAATGGATTCTCTGGGGCCAACGTCCTGACTTTC	CASSLNGFSGANVLTF
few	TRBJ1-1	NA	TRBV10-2	TGCGCCAGCAGTGAGGGCCTGAACACTGAAGCTTTCTTT	CASSEGLNTEAFF
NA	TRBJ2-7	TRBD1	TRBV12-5	TGTGCTAGTGGTAACCGGGACAGGGGGCCTCGCGAGCAGTACTTC	CASGNRDRGPREQYF
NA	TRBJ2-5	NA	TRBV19	TGTGCCAGGGGCTCGACCAAAGAGACCCAGTACTTC	CARGSTKETQYF
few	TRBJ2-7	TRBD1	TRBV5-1	TGCGCCAGCAGCCAACAGGGGAGAAACTACGAGCAGTACTTC	CASSQQGRNYEQYF
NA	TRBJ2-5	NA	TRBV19	TGTGCCAGTAGTATAGCTTACCGGGCCCAAGAGACCCAGTACTTC	CASSIAYRAQETQYF
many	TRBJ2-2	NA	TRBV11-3	TGTGCCAGCAGCTTAGTAGGGACTGCGAACACCGGGGAGCTGTTTTTT	CASSLVGTANTGELFF
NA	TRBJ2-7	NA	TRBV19	TGTGCCAGTAGTATAGTCGGGCGGCTTAGCTTCATCGAGCAGTACTTC	CASSIVGRLSFIEQYF
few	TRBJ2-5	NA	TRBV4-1	TGCGCCAGCAGCCCAGCAGTGGGCAGGGAAGAGACCCAGTACTTC	CASSPAVGREETQYF
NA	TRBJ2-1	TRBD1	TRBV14	TGTGCCAGCAGCCAAGGCCAGGGGGCCGTCAATGAGCAGTTCTTC	CASSQGQGAVNEQFF